This T cell receptor (beta chain) was found in a study of blood T cells in healthy people across ages. About this clonotype: Its matching antigen is unknown.

This CDR3 has 16 residues. Per germline, CDR1 MNHNY and CDR2 SVGAGI (reference sequence). The V and J ends lost 5 bases and 3 bases respectively, with 14 bases between them. With a J-beta primer mix and a sample-barcoded 5' primer, a second PCR ran 7 to 11 cycles. TCRdb re-analysed the 5' RACE reads in MiXCR, keeping a single row per CDR3 protein. The table lists approximately 850,000 distinct CDR3 sequences, 55% to 75% of them singletons. Whole-study findings and limits: Donors of long life had a larger count of naive CD4+ cells and greater diversity than aged donors. Because sorting was not performed, PBMCs prevented conclusive naive versus antigen-experienced comparison. A strong correlation was seen between TCR beta diversity and naive T cell percentage.

Sequenced: blood. The clonotype comes from a man aged 30 to 45 in good health. The rearrangement links TRBV6-6 to TRBJ1-6; a possible D gene is TRBD1 (6 bases). CDR3 loop: CASSGTGQIYNSPLHF. The CDR3 DNA sequence: TGTGCCAGCAGTGGCACCGGACAGATCTATAATTCACCCCTCCACTTT.